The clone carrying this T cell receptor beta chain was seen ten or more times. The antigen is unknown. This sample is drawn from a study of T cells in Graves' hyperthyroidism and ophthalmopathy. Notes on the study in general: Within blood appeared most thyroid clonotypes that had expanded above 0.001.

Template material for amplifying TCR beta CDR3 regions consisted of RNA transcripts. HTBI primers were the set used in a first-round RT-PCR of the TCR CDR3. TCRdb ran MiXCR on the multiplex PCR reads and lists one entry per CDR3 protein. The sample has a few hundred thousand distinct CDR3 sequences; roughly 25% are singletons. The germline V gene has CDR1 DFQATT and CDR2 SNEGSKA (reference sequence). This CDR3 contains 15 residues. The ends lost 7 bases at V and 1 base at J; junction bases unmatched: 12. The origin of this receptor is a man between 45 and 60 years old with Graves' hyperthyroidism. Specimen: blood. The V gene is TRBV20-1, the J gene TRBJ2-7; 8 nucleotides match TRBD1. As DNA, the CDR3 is TGCAGTGTACTACCCCGGGACAGGACTTCCTACGAGCAGTACTTC. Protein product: CSVLPRDRTSYEQYF.